This TCR beta chain was sequenced for a study of memory CD4+ T cells and cytomegalovirus serostatus. Study-level results: A US-trained random forest predicted CMV serostatus with median AUC roughly 0.91. CD4+ memory repertoires contained about two fifths of the 164 reported CMV TCRbeta sequences.

Single viable CD3+CD4+CD8-CD45RO+ cells were sorted as the memory CD4+ T cells. Donors' CMV status reflects serum IgG against pp150, pp28, p38, p52. This clone has only a few counts. Its antigen is not known. The CDR3 length is 15 residues. Germline CDR1 is MNHEY and CDR2 is SMNVEV (reference sequence). Trimming stripped 3 bases from V and 4 bases from J, with 16 bases between. Using immunoSEQ multiplex PCR, the repertoire was profiled, and TCRdb retains in-frame clones only, with some absent. The repertoire has about 44,000 clones, about 80% of them found once; the top ten carry roughly 2%. This sequence joins TRBV27 and TRBJ2-7; D may be TRBD1 or TRBD2 (5 bases each). Sequenced sample: memory CD4+ T cells from blood. This TCR was sampled from an adult in good health and CMV-seronegative. The CDR3 reads CASSFIPGPQYEQYF. DNA of the CDR3: TGTGCCAGCAGTTTCATTCCGGGACCGCAGTACGAGCAGTACTTC.